This T cell receptor beta chain was captured by sequencing in a study of cytomegalovirus exposure and HLA in healthy donors. Study-level findings and limits: Many donors shared some public TCRs, even though most TCR sequences were rare.

PCR amplification relied on 60 Vbeta primers (plus 13 Jbeta primers). The data were produced by immunoSEQ multiplex PCR, yet TCRdb's version contains in-frame clones alone and is incomplete. The top ten hold around 0.96% of the sample, which has tens of thousands of clones, 80% seen once. As for this clone: Antigen specificity is unknown.

CDR1 and CDR2 (germline): SGHRS, YFSETQ. The CDR3 runs to 16 residues. The chain has TRBV5-1 and TRBJ2-7; D may correspond to TRBD1 or TRBD2 (6 bases each). The receptor comes from a male donor in good health and CMV-seronegative. The sample comprised PBMCs. CDR3: CDRRGGRQVGSYEQYF. The DNA of the CDR3 is TGCGACAGGAGGGGTGGGAGACAGGTGGGGTCCTACGAGCAGTACTTC.